A single sample gave rise to the 8 T cell receptor beta chains below, sequenced in a study of T-cell reconstitution after alpha-beta-depleted transplantation in children. TCRbeta library construction was performed incorporating unique molecular identifiers. TCRdb itself ran the PCR reads through MiXCR, one entry per CDR3 protein. In the table there are hundreds of thousands of distinct CDR3 sequences, roughly 8.2% of which are singletons. The input for sequencing was PBMCs, mostly from graft donor cells, taken 180 days after TCRalphabeta/CD19-depleted stem cell transplant. The receptor source for this set is a male patient younger than 18 who had a stem cell transplant for acute lymphoblastic leukemia, so the T cells may come from the graft donor.

In this sample, this clonotype turned up many times. V gene TRBV5-1 combines with J gene TRBJ2-7; 8 bases match TRBD2. CDR3 length: 17 residues. Germline CDR1 is SGHRS and CDR2 is YFSETQ. The J segment lost 3 bases and the V segment lost 2 bases, leaving 13 bases of the junction unmatched. CDR3 protein: CASSLRRGVRSIYEQYF. In DNA form, the CDR3 reads TGCGCCAGCAGCTTAAGGCGGGGGGTCCGAAGCATCTACGAGCAGTACTTC.

This clonotype has ten or more counts. CDR3 DNA sequence: TGTGCCAGCAGTTCCTACCAGGTTGGGGCCAACGTCCTGACTTTC. Translation: CASSSYQVGANVLTF. This chain links TRBV7-9 with TRBJ2-6; D unresolved. The V end lost 6 bases, the J end lost 3 bases, and 12 bases lay between the germline ends. Per germline, CDR1 SEHNR and CDR2 FQNEAQ (reference sequence). CDR3 length equals 15 residues.

Points on this clonotype: A much larger clone lies one base from this, so it may be a read error. The rearrangement uses TRBV29-1 and TRBJ2-5; perhaps D is TRBD1 or TRBD2 (5 bases each). The CDR3 loop spans 11 amino acids. The ends were cut back, 4 bases at V and 4 bases at J, with 7 bases in the middle. CDR1 is SQVTM, CDR2 ANQGSEA, per germline. The CDR3 bases are TGCAGCGTTGTGGGGGTAGAGACCCAGTACTTC. It codes for CSVVGVETQYF.

This clonotype was detected only a few times. This chain uses TRBV29-1 with TRBJ2-2; D call uncertain. With 6 bases removed from V and 0 bases from J, the gap between germline ends came to 11 bases. CDR1 and CDR2 from the germline V gene are SQVTM and ANQGSEA. The CDR3 is 14 amino acids. The CDR3 loop reads CSVALPPNTGELFF. The DNA for the CDR3 is TGCAGCGTCGCATTGCCCCCGAACACCGGGGAGCTGTTTTTT.

This clonotype was seen repeatedly, ten times or more. The CDR3 coding sequence is TGTGCCAGCAGCTTACTCCAGGGAAATGGCTACACCTTC. Amino acids: CASSLLQGNGYTF. The rearrangement uses TRBV7-9 and TRBJ1-2; tentative D call: TRBD1 (5 bases). CDR1 is SEHNR, CDR2 FQNEAQ, per germline (reference sequence). This CDR3 is 13 amino acids long. With 2 bases removed from V and 6 bases from J, the gap between germline ends came to 10 bases.

The chain carries TRBV6-2 or TRBV6-3 and TRBJ1-5, with D maybe TRBD1 (6 bases). V lost 7 bases to trimming and J lost 3 bases, with 31 bases between them. Germline V CDR1 and CDR2: MNHEY, SVGEGT. The CDR3 spans 20 residues. The CDR3 sequence: CASTEPSGRGEDYNNQPQHF. Written as DNA, the CDR3 is TGTGCCAGCACCGAGCCCTCCGGCAGGGGTGAGGATTATAACAATCAGCCCCAGCATTTT.

This clonotype was seen repeatedly, ten times or more. The chain has TRBV2 and TRBJ2-5; tentatively, D is TRBD1 or TRBD2 (5 bases each). V lost 7 bases and J lost 2, with 11 bases in between. The germline V gene encodes CDR1 SNHLY and CDR2 FYNNEI. There are 13 residues in the CDR3. CDR3 DNA: TGTGCCAGCAAGGATGGGGGACAAGAGACCCAGTACTTC. This encodes CASKDGGQETQYF. Complete variable domain (other parts from reference TRBV2 and TRBJ2-5): EPEVTQTPSHQVTQMGQEVILRCVPISNHLYFYWYRQILGQKVEFLVSFYNNEISEKSEIFDDQFSVERPDGSNFTLKIRSTKLEDSAMYFCASKDGGQETQYFGPGTRLLVL.

This clonotype was found many times. V is TRBV7-8 and J is TRBJ2-7, with D possibly being TRBD2 (5 bases). This CDR3 contains 15 residues. Trimming took 7 bases from V and 3 from J, leaving 19 bases between them. Germline assignment: CDR1 SGHVS and CDR2 FQNEAQ. The CDR3 nucleotides are TGTGCCAGCACCCCTAACAGCGGCGTTCTCTACGAGCAGTACTTC. The encoded protein is CASTPNSGVLYEQYF.